The 4 T cell receptor beta chains presented below share a single source sample, sequenced in a study of T-cell reconstitution after alpha-beta-depleted transplantation in children. TCRbeta library preparation incorporated unique molecular identifiers. TCRdb recomputed calls from the PCR reads with MiXCR, one row per CDR3 protein. The data contain about 500,000 distinct CDR3 sequences, approximately 29% of them singletons. Material: PBMCs from the stem cell graft donor, obtained from the stem cell graft. The receptors originated from a human donor who donated a stem cell graft to a child with aplastic anemia.

The chain carries TRBV7-2 and TRBJ1-1; D is unclear. Germline V gene lookup returns CDR1 SGHTA and CDR2 FQGNSA. The CDR3 has 13 amino acids. Trimming took off 3 bases at V and 3 bases at J, with 8 bases between the two ends. The CDR3 is CASSFLRDTEAFF. For the CDR3, the DNA is TGTGCCAGCAGCTTTCTAAGGGACACTGAAGCTTTCTTT.

A few counts support this clonotype. The CDR3 DNA is TGTGCCACCAGCAGACGGACAGGGGTTGAGACCCAGTACTTC. Its translation is CATSRRTGVETQYF. This chain links TRBV15 with TRBJ2-5; TRBD1 agrees at 9 bases. The CDR3 has 14 amino acids. Germline CDR1 LNHNV, CDR2 YYDKDF (reference sequence). Trimming at V came to 2 bases and at J to 5 bases, leaving 3 bases not matched to a gene. Filled out from reference TRBV15 and TRBJ2-5, the complete variable domain reads DAMVIQNPRYQVTQFGKPVTLSCSQTLNHNVMYWYQQKSSQAPKLLFHYYDKDFNNEADTPDNFQSRRPNTSFCFLDIRSPGLGDTAMYLCATSRRTGVETQYFGPGTRLLVL.

The chain couples TRBV24-1 to TRBJ2-3; 9 nucleotides match TRBD1. CDR1 and CDR2 (germline): KGHDR, SFDVKD. The CDR3 is made up of 14 amino acids. V lost 9 bases, J lost 4 bases, and 7 bases stayed unmatched. The CDR3 region has the DNA TGTGCCACCCGAACAGGGGGCGCAGCAGATACGCAGTATTTT. Translation: CATRTGGAADTQYF.

This clonotype was found a few times. The chain carries TRBV4-2 and TRBJ2-2, with 9 bases matching TRBD1. V gave up 1 base and J gave up 5 bases; unmatched junction bases: 2. Germline-derived CDR1 and CDR2 are LGHNA and YNFKEQ. The CDR3 loop spans 15 amino acids. The CDR3 loop is CASSQATGGTGELFF. CDR3 nucleotide sequence: TGTGCCAGCAGCCAAGCGACAGGGGGGACCGGGGAGCTGTTTTTT.